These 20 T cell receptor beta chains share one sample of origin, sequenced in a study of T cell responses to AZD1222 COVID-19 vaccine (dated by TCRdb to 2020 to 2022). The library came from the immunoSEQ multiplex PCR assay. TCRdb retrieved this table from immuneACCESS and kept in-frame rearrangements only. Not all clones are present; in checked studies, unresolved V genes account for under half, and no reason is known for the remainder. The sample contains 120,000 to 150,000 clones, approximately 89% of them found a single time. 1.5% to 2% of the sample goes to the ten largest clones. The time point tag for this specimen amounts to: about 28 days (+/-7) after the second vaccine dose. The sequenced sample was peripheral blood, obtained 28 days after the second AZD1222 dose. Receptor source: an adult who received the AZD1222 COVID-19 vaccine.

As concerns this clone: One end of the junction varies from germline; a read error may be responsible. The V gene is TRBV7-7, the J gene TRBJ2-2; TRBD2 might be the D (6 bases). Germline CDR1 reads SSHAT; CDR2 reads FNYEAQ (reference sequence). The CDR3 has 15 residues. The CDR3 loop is CASSFSAGNTGELFF. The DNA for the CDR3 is TGTGCTAGCAGCTTTTCGGCGGGGAATACCGGGGAGCTGTTTTTT. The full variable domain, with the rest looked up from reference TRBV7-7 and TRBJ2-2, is GAGVSQSPRYKVTKRGQDVTLRCDPISSHATLYWYQQALGQGPEFLTYFNYEAQPDKSGLPSDRFSAERPEGSISTLTIQRTEQRDSAMYRCASSFSAGNTGELFFGEGSRLTVL.

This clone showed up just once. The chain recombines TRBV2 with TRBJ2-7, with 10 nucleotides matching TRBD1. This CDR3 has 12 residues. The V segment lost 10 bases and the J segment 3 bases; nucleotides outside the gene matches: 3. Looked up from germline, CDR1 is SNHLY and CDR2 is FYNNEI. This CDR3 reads CATRTGGYEQYF. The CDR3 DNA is TGTGCCACCCGGACAGGGGGCTACGAGCAGTACTTC.

In nucleotides, the CDR3 is TGTGCCAGCAGCTTAGCATATCTCCAAGAGACCCAGTACTTC. This codes for CASSLAYLQETQYF. This chain connects TRBV7-9 to TRBJ2-5; D is uncertain. The V and J ends lost 0 bases and 1 base respectively, with 6 bases between them. Germline V gene sequence: CDR1 SEHNR, CDR2 FQNEAQ (reference sequence). The CDR3 length is 14 residues.

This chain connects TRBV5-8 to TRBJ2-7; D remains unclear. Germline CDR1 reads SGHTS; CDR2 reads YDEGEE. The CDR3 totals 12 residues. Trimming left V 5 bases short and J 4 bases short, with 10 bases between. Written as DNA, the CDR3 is TGTGCCAGCAGTACCGGACCGTACGAGCAGTACTTC. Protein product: CASSTGPYEQYF.

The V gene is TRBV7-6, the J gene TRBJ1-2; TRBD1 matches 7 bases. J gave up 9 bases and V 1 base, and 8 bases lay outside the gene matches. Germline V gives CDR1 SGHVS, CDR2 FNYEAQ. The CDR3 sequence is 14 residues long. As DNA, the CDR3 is TGTGCCAGCAGCTTAGGGGCGGGACAGACTAGCTACACCTTC. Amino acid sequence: CASSLGAGQTSYTF.

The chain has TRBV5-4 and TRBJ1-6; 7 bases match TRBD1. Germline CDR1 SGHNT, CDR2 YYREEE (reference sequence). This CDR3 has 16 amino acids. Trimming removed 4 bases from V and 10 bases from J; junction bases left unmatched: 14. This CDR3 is CASSSGTEGVGSPLHF. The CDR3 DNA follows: TGTGCCAGCAGCAGCGGGACAGAAGGGGTGGGGTCACCCCTCCACTTT.

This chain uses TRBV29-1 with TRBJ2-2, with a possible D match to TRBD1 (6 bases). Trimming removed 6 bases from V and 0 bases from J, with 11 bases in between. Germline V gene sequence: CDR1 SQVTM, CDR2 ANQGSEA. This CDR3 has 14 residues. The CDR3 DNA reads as TGCAGCGTGTCCAGGGGCACGAACACCGGGGAGCTGTTTTTT. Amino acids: CSVSRGTNTGELFF.

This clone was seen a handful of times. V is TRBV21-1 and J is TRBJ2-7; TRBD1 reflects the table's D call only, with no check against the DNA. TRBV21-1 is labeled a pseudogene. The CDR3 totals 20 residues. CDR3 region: CASSKYRPLAGPFQSYEQYF. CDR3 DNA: TGTGCCAGCAGCAAATACCGGCCATTGGCAGGCCCTTTTCAATCCTACGAGCAGTACTTC.

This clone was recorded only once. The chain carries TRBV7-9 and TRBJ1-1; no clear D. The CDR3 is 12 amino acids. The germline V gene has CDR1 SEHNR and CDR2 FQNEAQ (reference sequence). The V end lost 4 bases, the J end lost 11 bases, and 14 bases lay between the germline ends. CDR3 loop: CASSYDPGEAFF. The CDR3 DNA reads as TGTGCCAGCAGCTATGACCCGGGCGAGGCTTTCTTT.

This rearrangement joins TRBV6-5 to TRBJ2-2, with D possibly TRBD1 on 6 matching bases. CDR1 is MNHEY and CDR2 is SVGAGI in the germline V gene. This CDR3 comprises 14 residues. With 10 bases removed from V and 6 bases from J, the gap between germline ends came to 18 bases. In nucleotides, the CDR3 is TGTGCCACCGAGGGGCAGGGGTCCCCCGGGGAGCTGTTTTTT. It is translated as CATEGQGSPGELFF.

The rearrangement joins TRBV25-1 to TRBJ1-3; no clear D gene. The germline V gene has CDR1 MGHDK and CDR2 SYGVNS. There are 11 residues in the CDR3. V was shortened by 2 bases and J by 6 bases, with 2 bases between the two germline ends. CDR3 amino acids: CASSEVNTIYF. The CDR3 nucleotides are TGTGCCAGCAGTGAAGTAAACACCATATATTTT.

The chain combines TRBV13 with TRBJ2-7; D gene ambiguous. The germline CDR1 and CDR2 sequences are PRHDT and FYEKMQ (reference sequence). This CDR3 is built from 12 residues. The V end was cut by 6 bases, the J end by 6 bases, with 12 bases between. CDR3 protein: CASRGSSREQYF. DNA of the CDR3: TGTGCCAGCAGGGGTAGTTCCCGCGAGCAGTACTTC.

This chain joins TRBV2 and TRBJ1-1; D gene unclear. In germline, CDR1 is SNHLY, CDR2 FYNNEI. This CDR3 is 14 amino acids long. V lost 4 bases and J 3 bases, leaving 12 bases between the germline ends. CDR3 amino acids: CASSAHGGDTEAFF. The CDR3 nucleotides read TGTGCCAGCAGTGCCCACGGCGGAGACACTGAAGCTTTCTTT.

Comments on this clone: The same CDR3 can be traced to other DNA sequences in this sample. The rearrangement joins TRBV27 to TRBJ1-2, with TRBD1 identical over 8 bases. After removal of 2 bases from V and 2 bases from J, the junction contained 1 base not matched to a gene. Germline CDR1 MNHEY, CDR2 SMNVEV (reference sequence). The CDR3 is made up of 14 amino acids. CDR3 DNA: TGTGCCAGCAGTTTACAGGGGGCGAACTATGGCTACACCTTC. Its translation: CASSLQGANYGYTF.

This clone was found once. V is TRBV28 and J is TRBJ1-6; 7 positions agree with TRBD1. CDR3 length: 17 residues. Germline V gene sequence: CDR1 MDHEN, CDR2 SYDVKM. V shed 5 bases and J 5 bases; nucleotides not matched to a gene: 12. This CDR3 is CASSPSYGTADNSPLHF. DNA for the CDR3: TGTGCCAGCAGTCCATCATACGGGACAGCGGATAATTCACCCCTCCACTTT.

The CDR3 sequence is CASSLGQGRGQPQHF. The CDR3 nucleotides read TGTGCCAGCAGCTTAGGACAAGGGCGAGGTCAGCCCCAGCATTTT. This rearrangement joins TRBV7-2 to TRBJ1-5, with D unresolved. Germline V CDR1 and CDR2: SGHTA, FQGNSA. Trimming cost V 1 base and J 6 bases, with 13 bases left between them. The CDR3 totals 15 residues.

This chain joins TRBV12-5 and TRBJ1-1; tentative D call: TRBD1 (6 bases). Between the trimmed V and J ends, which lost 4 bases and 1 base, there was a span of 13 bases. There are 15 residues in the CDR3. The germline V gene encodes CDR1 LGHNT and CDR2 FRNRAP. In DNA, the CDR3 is TGTGCTAGTGGTTCATGGGGACAAACGAACACTGAAGCTTTCTTT. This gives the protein CASGSWGQTNTEAFF. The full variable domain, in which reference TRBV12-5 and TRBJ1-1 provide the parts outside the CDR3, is DARVTQTPRHKVTEMGQEVTMRCQPILGHNTVFWYRQTMMQGLELLAYFRNRAPLDDSGMPKDRFSAEMPDATLATLKIQPSEPRDSAVYFCASGSWGQTNTEAFFGQGTRLTVV.

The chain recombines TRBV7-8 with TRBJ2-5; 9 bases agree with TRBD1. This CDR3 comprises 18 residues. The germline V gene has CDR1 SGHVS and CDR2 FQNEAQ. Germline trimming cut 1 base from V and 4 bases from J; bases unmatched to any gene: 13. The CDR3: CASSLVGQGYPFGETQYF. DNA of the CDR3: TGTGCCAGCAGCTTAGTCGGACAGGGGTACCCGTTCGGAGAGACCCAGTACTTC.

CDR3 protein: CASSLFFSANYGYTF. As DNA, the CDR3 is TGTGCCAGCAGTTTATTCTTCAGCGCTAACTATGGCTACACCTTC. The J gene is TRBJ1-2, the V gene TRBV27, with no clear D. V was cut by 1 base and J by 0 bases, with 9 bases left in between. Germline V gene data show CDR1 as MNHEY and CDR2 as SMNVEV (reference sequence). The CDR3 consists of 15 residues.

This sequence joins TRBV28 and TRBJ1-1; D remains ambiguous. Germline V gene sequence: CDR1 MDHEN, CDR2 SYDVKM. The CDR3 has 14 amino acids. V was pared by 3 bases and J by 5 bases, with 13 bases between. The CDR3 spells CASSFGHVGTEAFF. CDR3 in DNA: TGTGCCAGCAGTTTTGGGCATGTGGGTACTGAAGCTTTCTTT.